This T cell receptor beta chain came from a study of blood T cell repertoires in COVID-19. As for the study in general: Samples taken during acute and convalescent COVID-19 were collected in the United States, Italy and Spain. T cells, B-cell-depleted T cells, or PBMCs supplied cDNA or gDNA.

Authors' analysis steps: Reference gene primers were amplified, and this amplification served to estimate nucleated cell counts. TCRdb's table, derived via immunoSEQ multiplex PCR, lists solely in-frame clones and lacks some. Clonal size and the V and J genes are those of that table, whereas D and trimming came from the DNA. The repertoire holds about 300,000 clones, with around 90% as singletons. The CDR3 loop spans 14 amino acids. Trimming took off 2 bases at V and 4 bases at J, with 8 bases between the two ends. Germline values: CDR1 KGHSH, CDR2 LQKENI. Sequenced input: peripheral blood. The receptor was isolated from a man between 18 and 29 years old with active or convalescent COVID-19. The genes are TRBV18 and TRBJ2-2; D gene ambiguous. The CDR3: CASSPNLGTGELFF. The CDR3 DNA reads as TGTGCCAGCTCACCAAACCTCGGCACCGGGGAGCTGTTTTTT.